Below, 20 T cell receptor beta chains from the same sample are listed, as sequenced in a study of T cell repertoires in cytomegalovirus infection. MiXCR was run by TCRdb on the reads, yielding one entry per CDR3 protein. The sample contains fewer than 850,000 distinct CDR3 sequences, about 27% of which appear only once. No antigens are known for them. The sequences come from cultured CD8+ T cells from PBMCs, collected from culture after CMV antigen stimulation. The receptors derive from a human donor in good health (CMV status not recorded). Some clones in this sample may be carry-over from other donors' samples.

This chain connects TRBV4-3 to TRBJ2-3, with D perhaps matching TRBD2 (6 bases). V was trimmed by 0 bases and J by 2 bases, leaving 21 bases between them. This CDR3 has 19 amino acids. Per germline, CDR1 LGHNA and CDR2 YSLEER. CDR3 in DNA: TGCGCCAGCAGCCAAGATCTGGGTATGGGGGGACTCCTCACAGATACGCAGTATTTT. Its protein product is CASSQDLGMGGLLTDTQYF.

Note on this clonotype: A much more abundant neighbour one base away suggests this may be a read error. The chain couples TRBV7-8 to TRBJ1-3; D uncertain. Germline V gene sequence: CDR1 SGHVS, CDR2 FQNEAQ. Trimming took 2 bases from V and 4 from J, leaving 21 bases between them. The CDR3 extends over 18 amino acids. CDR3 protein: CASSLFPLEDGTGNTIYF. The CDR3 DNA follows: TGTGCCAGCAGCTTATTCCCTCTAGAGGATGGAACCGGAAACACCATATATTTT.

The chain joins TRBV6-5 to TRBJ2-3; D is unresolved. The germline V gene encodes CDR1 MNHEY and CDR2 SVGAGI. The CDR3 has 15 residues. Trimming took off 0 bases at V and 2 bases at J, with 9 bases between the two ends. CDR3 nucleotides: TGTGCCAGCAGTTACTCGGGGTACTTCACAGATACGCAGTATTTT. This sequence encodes CASSYSGYFTDTQYF.

The CDR3 region is CASTLGGLNTGELFF. The CDR3 DNA reads TGTGCCAGCACCTTGGGGGGGCTAAACACCGGGGAGCTGTTTTTT. The chain uses TRBV12-3 or TRBV12-4 and TRBJ2-2; TRBD2 is a possible D gene (7 bases). Trimming pared 7 bases from V and 2 bases from J, leaving 14 bases between. The CDR3 runs to 15 residues.

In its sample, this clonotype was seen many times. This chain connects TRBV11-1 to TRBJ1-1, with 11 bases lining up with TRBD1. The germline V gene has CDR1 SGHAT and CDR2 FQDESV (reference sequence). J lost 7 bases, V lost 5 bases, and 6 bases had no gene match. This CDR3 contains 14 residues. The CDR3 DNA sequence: TGTGCCAGCAGCGTTGGACAGGGGGCTATTGAAGCTTTCTTT. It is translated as CASSVGQGAIEAFF.

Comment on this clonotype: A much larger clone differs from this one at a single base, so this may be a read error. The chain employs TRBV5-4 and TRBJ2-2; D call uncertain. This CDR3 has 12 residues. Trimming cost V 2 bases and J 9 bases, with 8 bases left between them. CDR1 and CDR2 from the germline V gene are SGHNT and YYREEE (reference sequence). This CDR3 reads CASSFSPRELFF. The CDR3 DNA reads TGTGCCAGCAGCTTCTCCCCAAGGGAGCTGTTTTTT.

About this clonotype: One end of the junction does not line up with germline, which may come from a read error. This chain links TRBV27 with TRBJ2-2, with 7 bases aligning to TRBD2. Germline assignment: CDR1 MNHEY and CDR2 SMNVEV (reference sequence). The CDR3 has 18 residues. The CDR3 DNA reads TGTGCCAGCAGTCCTAGCGGCGGGGTGGTCCGGAACACCGGGGTGCTGTTTTTT. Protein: CASSPSGGVVRNTGVLFF.

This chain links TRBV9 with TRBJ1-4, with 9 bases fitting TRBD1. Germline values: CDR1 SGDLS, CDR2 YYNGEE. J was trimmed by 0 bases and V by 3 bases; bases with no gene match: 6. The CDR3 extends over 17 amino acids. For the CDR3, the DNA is TGTGCCAGCAGCGCGGACAGGGGCCCTGCAACTAATGAAAAACTGTTTTTT. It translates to CASSADRGPATNEKLFF.

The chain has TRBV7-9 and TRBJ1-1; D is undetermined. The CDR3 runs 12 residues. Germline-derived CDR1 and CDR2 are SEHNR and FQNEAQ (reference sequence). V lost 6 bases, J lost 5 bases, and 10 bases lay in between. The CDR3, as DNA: TGTGCCAGCAGTCATAGTGGGACTGAAGCTTTCTTT. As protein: CASSHSGTEAFF.

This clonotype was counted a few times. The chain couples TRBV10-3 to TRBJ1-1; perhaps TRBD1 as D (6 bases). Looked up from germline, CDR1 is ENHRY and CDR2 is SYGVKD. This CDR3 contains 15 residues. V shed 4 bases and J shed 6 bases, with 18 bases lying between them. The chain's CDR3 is CAISGSGGGGPEAFF. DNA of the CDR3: TGTGCCATCAGTGGGTCTGGGGGCGGAGGCCCTGAAGCTTTCTTT.

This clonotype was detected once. This CDR3 reads CASSEQRGKGTAGELFF. The CDR3 bases are TGTGCCAGCAGTGAACAAAGGGGGAAGGGGACGGCGGGGGAGCTGTTTTTT. The rearrangement links TRBV25-1 to TRBJ2-2; tentatively, D is TRBD1 (6 bases). Deletions cut 2 bases from V and 8 bases from J, with 21 bases between. The germline V gene has CDR1 MGHDK and CDR2 SYGVNS. This CDR3 spans 17 amino acids. The entire variable domain, with the rest obtained from reference TRBV25-1 and TRBJ2-2, is as follows: EADIYQTPRYLVIGTGKKITLECSQTMGHDKMYWYQQDPGMELHLIHYSYGVNSTEKGDLSSESTVSRIRTEHFPLTLESARPSHTSQYLCASSEQRGKGTAGELFFGEGSRLTVL.

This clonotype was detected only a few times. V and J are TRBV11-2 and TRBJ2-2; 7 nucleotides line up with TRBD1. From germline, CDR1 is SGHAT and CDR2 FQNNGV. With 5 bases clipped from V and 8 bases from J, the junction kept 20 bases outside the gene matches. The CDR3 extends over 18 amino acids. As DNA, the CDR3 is TGTGCCAGCAGCCCCTGGATACCCGACAGGGTCGGTAGTGGGGAGCTGTTTTTT. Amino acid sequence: CASSPWIPDRVGSGELFF.

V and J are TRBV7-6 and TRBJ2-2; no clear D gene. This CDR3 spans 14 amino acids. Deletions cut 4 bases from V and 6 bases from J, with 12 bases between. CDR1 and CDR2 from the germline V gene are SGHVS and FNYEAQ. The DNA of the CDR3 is TGTGCCAGCAGCTATAACCACCGGGCCGGGGAGCTGTTTTTT. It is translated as CASSYNHRAGELFF.

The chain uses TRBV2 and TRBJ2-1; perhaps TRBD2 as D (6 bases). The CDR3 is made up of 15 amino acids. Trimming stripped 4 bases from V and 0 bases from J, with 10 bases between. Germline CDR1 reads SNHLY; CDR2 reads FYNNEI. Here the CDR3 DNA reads TGTGCCAGCAGTGGGCGGGATCGCTCCTACAATGAGCAGTTCTTC. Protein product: CASSGRDRSYNEQFF.

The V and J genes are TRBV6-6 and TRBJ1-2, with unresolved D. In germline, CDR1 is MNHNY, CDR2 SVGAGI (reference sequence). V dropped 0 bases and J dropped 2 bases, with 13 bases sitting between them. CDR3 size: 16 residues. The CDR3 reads CASSYSLRGSNYGYTF. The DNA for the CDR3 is TGTGCCAGCAGTTACTCCCTGCGAGGGTCCAACTATGGCTACACCTTC.

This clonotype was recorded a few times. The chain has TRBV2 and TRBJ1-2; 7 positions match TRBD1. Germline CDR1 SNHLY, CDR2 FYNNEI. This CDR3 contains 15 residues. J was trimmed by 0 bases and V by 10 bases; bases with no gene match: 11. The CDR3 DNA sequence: TGTGCCACCGCCACCCCCGACAGGGCTAACTATGGCTACACCTTC. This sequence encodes CATATPDRANYGYTF.

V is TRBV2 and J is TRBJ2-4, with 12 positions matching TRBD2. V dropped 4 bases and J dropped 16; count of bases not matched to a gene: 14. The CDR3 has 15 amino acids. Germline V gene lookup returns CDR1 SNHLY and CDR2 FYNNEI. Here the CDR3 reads CASSGITSGGTFFYF. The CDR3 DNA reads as TGTGCCAGCAGTGGAATAACTAGCGGGGGGACTTTTTTCTACTTC.

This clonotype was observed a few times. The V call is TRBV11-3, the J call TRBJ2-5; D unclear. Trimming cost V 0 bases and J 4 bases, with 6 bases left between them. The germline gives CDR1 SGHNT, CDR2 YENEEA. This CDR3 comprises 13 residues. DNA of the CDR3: TGTGCCAGCAGCTTAGATCCAGGAGAGACCCAGTACTTC. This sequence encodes CASSLDPGETQYF.

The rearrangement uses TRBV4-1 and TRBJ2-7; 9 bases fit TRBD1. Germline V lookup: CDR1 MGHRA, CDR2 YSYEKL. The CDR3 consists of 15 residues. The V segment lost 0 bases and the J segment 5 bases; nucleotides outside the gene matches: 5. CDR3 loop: CASSQDNRGLNEQYV. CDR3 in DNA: TGCGCCAGCAGCCAAGATAACAGGGGGCTCAACGAGCAGTACGTC.

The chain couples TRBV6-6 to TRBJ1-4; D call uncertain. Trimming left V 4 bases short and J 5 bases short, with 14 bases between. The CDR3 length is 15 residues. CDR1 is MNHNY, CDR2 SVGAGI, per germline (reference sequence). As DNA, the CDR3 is TGTGCCAGCAGTTCGGACCTCACGGGCAATGAAAAACTGTTTTTT. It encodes CASSSDLTGNEKLFF.